This record concerns one T cell receptor (beta chain) sequence. The antigen is undetermined. Germline loops: CDR1 LNHDA, CDR2 SQIVND (reference sequence). The CDR3 has 16 residues. V was pared by 5 bases and J by 3 bases, with 17 bases between. Profiling relied on immunoSEQ multiplex PCR, and the TCRdb table lists in-frame clones only, not all of them. The repertoire holds roughly 60,000 clones, with approximately 89% as singletons. The source of the sample is a study of OX40 agonist ivuxolimab in advanced cancers. As for the study in general: One hepatocellular carcinoma and a couple of cutaneous melanoma patients partially responded.

The study, taken as a whole, reports: Relatively little clonal expansion, among the lowest observed, appeared in partial responders at 0.1-3.0 mg/kg. Dose levels from 0.1 to 3.0 mg/kg saw CD4+ and CD8+ blood T cells expand clonally by week 6.

Sampling of blood occurred at baseline, cycle 4 day 1, and cycle 7 day 1. The receptor's source is an adult with an advanced solid tumor such as melanoma, head and neck, liver or kidney cancer. The rearrangement joins TRBV19 to TRBJ1-3; the D is unclear. Sequenced material: CD4+ or CD8+ T cells sorted from blood, taken in a trial of the OX40 agonist ivuxolimab. The CDR3 here is CASSEDVGWIGNTIYF. DNA of the CDR3: TGTGCCAGTAGTGAGGACGTAGGGTGGATTGGAAACACCATATATTTT. The whole variable domain, filled in from reference TRBV19 and TRBJ1-3, reads DGGITQSPKYLFRKEGQNVTLSCEQNLNHDAMYWYRQDPGQGLRLIYYSQIVNDFQKGDIAEGYSVSREKKESFPLTVTSAQKNPTAFYLCASSEDVGWIGNTIYFGEGSWLTVV.